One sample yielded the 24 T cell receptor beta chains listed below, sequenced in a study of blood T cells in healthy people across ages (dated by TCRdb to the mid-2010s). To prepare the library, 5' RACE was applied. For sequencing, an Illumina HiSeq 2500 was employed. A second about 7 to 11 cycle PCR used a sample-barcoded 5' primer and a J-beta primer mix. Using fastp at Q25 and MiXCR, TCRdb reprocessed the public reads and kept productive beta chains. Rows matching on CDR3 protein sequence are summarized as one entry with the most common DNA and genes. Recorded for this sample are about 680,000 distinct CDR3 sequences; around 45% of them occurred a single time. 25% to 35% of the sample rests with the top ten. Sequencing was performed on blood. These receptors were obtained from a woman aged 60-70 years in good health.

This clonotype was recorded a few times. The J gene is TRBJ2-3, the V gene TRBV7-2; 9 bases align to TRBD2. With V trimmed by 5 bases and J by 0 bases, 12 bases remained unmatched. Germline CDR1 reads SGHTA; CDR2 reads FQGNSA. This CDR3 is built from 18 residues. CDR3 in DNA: TGTGCCAGCAGCCCGGAGGGAGCGGGAGGCGGGAGCACAGATACGCAGTATTTT. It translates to CASSPEGAGGGSTDTQYF.

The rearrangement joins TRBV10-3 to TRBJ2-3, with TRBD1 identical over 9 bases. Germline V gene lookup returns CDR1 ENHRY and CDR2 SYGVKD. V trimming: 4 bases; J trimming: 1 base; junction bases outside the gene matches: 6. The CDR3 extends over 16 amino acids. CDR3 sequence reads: CAISGGTGLGTDTQYF. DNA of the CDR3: TGTGCCATCAGTGGGGGGACAGGGCTTGGCACAGATACGCAGTATTTT.

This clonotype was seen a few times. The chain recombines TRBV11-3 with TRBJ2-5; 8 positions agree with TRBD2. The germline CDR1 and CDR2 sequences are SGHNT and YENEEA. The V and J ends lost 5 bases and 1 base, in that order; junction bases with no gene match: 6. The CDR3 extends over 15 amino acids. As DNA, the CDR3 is TGTGCCAGCAGCCCCGGCGGGACTAGCCAAGAGACCCAGTACTTC. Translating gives CASSPGGTSQETQYF.

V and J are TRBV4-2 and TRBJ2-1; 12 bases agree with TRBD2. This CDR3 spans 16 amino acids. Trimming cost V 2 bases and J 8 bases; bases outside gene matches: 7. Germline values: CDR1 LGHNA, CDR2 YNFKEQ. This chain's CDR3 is CASSQRLAGEPYEQFF. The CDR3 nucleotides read TGTGCCAGCAGCCAAAGACTAGCGGGAGAACCATATGAGCAGTTCTTC.

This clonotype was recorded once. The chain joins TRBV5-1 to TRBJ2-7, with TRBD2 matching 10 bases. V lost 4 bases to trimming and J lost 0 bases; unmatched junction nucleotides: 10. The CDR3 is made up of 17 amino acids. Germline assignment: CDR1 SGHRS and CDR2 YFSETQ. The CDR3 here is CASSTGGTSAYSYEQYF. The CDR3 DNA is TGCGCCAGCAGCACCGGGGGGACTAGCGCGTACTCCTACGAGCAGTACTTC.

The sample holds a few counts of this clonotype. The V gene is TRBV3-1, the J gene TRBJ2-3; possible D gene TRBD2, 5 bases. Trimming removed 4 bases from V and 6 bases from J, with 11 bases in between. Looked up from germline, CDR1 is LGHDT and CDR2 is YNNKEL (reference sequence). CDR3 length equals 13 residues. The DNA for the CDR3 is TGTGCCAGCAGCCCAAGTAGCGTGGATACGCAGTATTTT. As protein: CASSPSSVDTQYF.

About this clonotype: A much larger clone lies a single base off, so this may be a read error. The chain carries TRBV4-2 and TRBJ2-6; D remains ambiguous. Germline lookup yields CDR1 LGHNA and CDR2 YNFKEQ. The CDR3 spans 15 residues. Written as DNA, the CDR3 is TGTGCCGGCAGCCAAATGAGCTCTGGGGCCAACGTCCTGACTTTC. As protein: CAGSQMSSGANVLTF.

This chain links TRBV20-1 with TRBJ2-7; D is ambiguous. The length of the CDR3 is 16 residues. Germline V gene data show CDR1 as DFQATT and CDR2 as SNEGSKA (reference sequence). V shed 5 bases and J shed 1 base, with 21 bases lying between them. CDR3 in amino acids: CSARNPASMGSYEQYF. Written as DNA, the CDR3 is TGCAGTGCTCGGAATCCGGCCTCGATGGGGTCCTACGAGCAGTACTTC.

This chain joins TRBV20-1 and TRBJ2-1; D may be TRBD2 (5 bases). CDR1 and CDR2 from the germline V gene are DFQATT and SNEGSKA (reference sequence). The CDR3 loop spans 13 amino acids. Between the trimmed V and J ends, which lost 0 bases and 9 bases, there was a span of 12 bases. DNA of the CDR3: TGCAGTGCTAGAGAAAGGGCACGGGGTGAGCAGTTCTTC. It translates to CSARERARGEQFF.

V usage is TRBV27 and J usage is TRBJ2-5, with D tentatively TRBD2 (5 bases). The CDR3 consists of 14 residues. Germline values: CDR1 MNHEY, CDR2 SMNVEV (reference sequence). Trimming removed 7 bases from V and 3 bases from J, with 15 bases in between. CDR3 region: CASTGGGPKETQYF. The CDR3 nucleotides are TGTGCCAGCACTGGAGGAGGACCTAAAGAGACCCAGTACTTC.

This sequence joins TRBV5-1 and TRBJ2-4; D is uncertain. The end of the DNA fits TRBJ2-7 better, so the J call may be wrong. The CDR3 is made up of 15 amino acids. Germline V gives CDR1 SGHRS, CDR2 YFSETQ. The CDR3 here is CASSLDISVSYEQYF. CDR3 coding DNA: TGCGCCAGCAGCTTGGACATCTCTGTCTCCTACGAGCAGTACTTC.

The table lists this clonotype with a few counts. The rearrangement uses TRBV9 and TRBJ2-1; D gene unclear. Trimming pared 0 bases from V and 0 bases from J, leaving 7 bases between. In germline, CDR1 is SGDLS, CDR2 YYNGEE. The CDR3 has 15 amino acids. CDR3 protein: CASSVGTSSYNEQFF. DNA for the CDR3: TGTGCCAGCAGCGTAGGGACGAGCTCCTACAATGAGCAGTTCTTC.

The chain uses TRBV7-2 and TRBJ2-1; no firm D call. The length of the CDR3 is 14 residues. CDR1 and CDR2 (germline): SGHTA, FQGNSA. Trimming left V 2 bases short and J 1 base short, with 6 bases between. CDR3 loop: CASSLLVSYNEQFF. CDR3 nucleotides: TGTGCCAGCAGCTTATTAGTGTCCTACAATGAGCAGTTCTTC.

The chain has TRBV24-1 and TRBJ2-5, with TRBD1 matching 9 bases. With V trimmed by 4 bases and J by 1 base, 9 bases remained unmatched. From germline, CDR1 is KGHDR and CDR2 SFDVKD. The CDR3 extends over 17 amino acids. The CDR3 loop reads CATSESQGARGQETQYF. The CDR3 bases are TGTGCCACCAGTGAGTCACAGGGGGCTAGGGGCCAAGAGACCCAGTACTTC.

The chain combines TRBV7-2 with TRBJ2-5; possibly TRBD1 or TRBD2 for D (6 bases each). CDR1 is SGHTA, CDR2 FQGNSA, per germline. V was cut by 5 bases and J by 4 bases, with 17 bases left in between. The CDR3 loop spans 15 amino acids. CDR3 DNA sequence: TGTGCCAGCAGCACGAGAGGAGGGGGGCGAGAGACCCAGTACTTC. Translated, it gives CASSTRGGGRETQYF.

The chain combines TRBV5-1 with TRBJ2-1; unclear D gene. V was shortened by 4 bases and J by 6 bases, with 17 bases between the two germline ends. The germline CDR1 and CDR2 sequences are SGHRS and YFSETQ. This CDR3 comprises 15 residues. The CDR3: CASSPRLAKLNEQFF. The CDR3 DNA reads TGCGCCAGCAGCCCCAGGCTCGCTAAGCTCAATGAGCAGTTCTTC. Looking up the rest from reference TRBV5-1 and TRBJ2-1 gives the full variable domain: KAGVTQTPRYLIKTRGQQVTLSCSPISGHRSVSWYQQTPGQGLQFLFEYFSETQRNKGNFPGRFSGRQFSNSRSEMNVSTLELGDSALYLCASSPRLAKLNEQFFGPGTRLTVL.

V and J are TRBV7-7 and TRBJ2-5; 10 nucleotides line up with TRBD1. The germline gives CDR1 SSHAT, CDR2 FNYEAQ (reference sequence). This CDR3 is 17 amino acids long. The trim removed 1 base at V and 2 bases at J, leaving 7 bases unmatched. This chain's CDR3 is CASSLGSRTGGQETQYF. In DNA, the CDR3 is TGTGCCAGCAGCTTAGGTAGCCGGACAGGGGGACAAGAGACCCAGTACTTC.

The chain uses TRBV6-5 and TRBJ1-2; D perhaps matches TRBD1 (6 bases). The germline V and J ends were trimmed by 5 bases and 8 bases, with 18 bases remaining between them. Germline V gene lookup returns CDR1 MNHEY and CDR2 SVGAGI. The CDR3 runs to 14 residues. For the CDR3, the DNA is TGTGCCAGCAGTGAAGACCAGGGGTGGCGCGGCTACACCTTC. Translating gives CASSEDQGWRGYTF.

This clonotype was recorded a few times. The CDR3 loop is CASTPGGDYFYGYTF. In DNA form, the CDR3 reads TGTGCCAGCACCCCCGGGGGGGATTATTTCTATGGCTACACCTTC. V and J are TRBV28 and TRBJ1-2, with D tentatively TRBD1 (5 bases). V was cut by 7 bases and J by 4 bases, with 19 bases left in between. The germline gives CDR1 MDHEN, CDR2 SYDVKM. The CDR3 has 15 residues.

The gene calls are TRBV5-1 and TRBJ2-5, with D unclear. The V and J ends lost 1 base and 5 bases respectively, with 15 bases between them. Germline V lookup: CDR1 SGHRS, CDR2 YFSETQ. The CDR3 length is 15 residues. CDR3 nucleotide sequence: TGCGCCAGCAGCTTGATAGATAGTAGTGGGGAGACCCAGTACTTC. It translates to CASSLIDSSGETQYF.

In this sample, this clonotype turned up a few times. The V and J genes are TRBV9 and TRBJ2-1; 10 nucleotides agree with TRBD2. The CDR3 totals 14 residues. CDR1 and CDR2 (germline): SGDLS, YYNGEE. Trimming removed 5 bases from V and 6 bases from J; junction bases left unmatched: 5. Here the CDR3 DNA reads TGTGCCAGCAGAAGCGGGAGGGGTCCCAATGAGCAGTTCTTC. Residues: CASRSGRGPNEQFF. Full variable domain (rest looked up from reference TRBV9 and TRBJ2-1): DSGVTQTPKHLITATGQRVTLRCSPRSGDLSVYWYQQSLDQGLQFLIQYYNGEERAKGNILERFSAQQFPDLHSELNLSSLELGDSALYFCASRSGRGPNEQFFGPGTRLTVL.

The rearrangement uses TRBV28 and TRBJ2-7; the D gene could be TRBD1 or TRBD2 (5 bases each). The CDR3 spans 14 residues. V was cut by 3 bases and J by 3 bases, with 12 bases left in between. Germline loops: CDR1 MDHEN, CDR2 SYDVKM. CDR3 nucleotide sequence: TGTGCCAGCAGTTTTGGGGGTCAGGGCTACGAGCAGTACTTC. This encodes CASSFGGQGYEQYF.

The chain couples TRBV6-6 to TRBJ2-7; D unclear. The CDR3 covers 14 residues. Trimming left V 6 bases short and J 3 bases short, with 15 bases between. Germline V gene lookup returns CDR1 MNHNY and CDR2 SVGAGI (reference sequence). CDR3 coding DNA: TGTGCCAGCAGGGTCTCGACGGACGACTACGAGCAGTACTTC. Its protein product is CASRVSTDDYEQYF.

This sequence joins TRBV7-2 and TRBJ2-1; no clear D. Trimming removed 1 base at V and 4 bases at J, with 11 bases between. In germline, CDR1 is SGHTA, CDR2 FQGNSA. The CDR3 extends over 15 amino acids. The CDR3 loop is CASSLGGELYNEQFF. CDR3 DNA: TGTGCCAGCAGCTTAGGCGGAGAACTTTACAATGAGCAGTTCTTC.